This is a list of T cell receptor beta chains from one sample in a study of T-cell memory formation after mild COVID-19. Via MiXCR, TCRdb re-called the 5' RACE reads, giving one row per CDR3 protein. The sample has under 600,000 distinct CDR3 sequences; 20% to 25% are singletons. Sequencing input: PBMCs or a T cell subset sorted from them (not recorded which). The receptors originated from an adult woman who had mild COVID-19 (a few samples of this study predate the infection). Cell type and time point are not known. Both conserved end residues are part of each CDR3. A D gene is named only where the DNA matches it firmly. A row's size may be missing; if present it is once, few, many or a size class.

.	TRBD1	TRBV5-6	TRBJ2-7	CASSQGTVSYEQYF	TGTGCCAGCAGCCAAGGGACAGTCTCCTACGAGCAGTACTTC
few	.	TRBV9	TRBJ1-6	CASSPTGADSPLHF	TGTGCCAGCAGCCCCACGGGGGCGGATTCACCCCTCCACTTT
few	TRBD1	TRBV10-3	TRBJ1-2	CAIRNRDRTSYGYTF	TGTGCCATCAGAAACCGGGACAGGACCTCTTATGGCTACACCTTC
.	.	TRBV6-6	TRBJ1-3	CASSDSYLESGTDGNTIYF	TGTGCCAGCAGTGACAGCTATCTTGAGTCCGGGACGGATGGAAACACCATATATTTT
few	TRBD2	TRBV29-1	TRBJ2-2	CSAVGTSGLTTSPGELFF	TGCAGCGCGGTCGGCACTAGCGGGCTTACTACCTCTCCCGGGGAGCTGTTTTTT
.	.	TRBV29-1	TRBJ1-2	CSGGSANYGYTF	TGCAGCGGGGGCAGCGCTAACTATGGCTACACCTTC
few	.	TRBV11-2	TRBJ1-1	CASSPGPGVRAFF	TGTGCCAGCAGCCCAGGACCAGGGGTAAGGGCTTTCTTT
.	.	TRBV15	TRBJ2-1	CATSRGPHRLLGGLYNEQFF	TGTGCCACCAGCAGAGGACCCCATCGTCTCCTGGGGGGACTCTACAATGAGCAGTTCTTC
.	.	TRBV3-1	TRBJ2-1	CASSQDSQQLYNEQFF	TGTGCCAGCAGCCAAGATTCCCAGCAGCTGTACAATGAGCAGTTCTTC
.	.	TRBV7-8	TRBJ2-1	CASSTLATVSWNEQFF	TGTGCCAGCAGCACCCTGGCTACAGTCTCGTGGAATGAGCAGTTCTTC
few	TRBD1	TRBV12-3/TRBV12-4	TRBJ2-3	CASRRTGTDTQYF	TGTGCCAGCAGACGGACAGGGACAGATACGCAGTATTTT
.	.	TRBV6-2/TRBV6-3	TRBJ1-2	CASRDVAYGGYTF	TGTGCCAGCAGGGATGTTGCCTATGGCGGCTACACCTTC
few	.	TRBV12-3/TRBV12-4	TRBJ1-1	CASSEIGLNTEAFF	TGTGCCAGCAGCGAGATTGGGTTGAACACTGAAGCTTTCTTT
many	.	TRBV12-3/TRBV12-4	TRBJ2-3	CASGGTLPDTQYF	TGTGCCAGCGGGGGGACACTGCCAGATACGCAGTATTTT
.	.	TRBV24-1	TRBJ2-1	CATSDPLGARWEQFF	TGTGCCACCAGTGACCCACTCGGAGCCCGCTGGGAGCAGTTCTTC
few	TRBD1	TRBV20-1	TRBJ2-3	CSATSWVGGADTQYF	TGCAGTGCTACATCTTGGGTAGGGGGCGCAGATACGCAGTATTTT
.	TRBD2	TRBV24-1	TRBJ2-1	CATGVAGATDEQFF	TGTGCCACGGGCGTAGCGGGGGCTACTGATGAGCAGTTCTTC
many	.	TRBV12-3/TRBV12-4	TRBJ2-5	CASSLAETQYF	TGTGCCAGCAGTTTAGCGGAGACCCAGTACTTC
few	TRBD2	TRBV12-3/TRBV12-4	TRBJ2-3	CASSFGAGGPVYTDTQYF	TGTGCCAGCAGTTTTGGGGCGGGAGGGCCTGTCTACACAGATACGCAGTATTTT
.	.	TRBV19	TRBJ1-5	CASSGLDQPQHF	TGTGCCAGTAGTGGTCTAGATCAGCCCCAGCATTTT
few	TRBD2	TRBV3-1	TRBJ2-3	CASSQDLGGGGATDTQYF	TGTGCCAGCAGCCAAGATTTAGGTGGCGGGGGTGCCACAGATACGCAGTATTTT
few	.	TRBV7-9	TRBJ2-3	CASRGRGSTDTQYF	TGTGCCAGCAGGGGCAGGGGATCAACAGATACGCAGTATTTT
few	TRBD1	TRBV7-8	TRBJ1-5	CASSLGQARWGNQPQHF	TGTGCCAGCAGCCTGGGACAGGCGCGTTGGGGAAATCAGCCCCAGCATTTT
.	.	TRBV7-6	TRBJ2-3	CASSLGPQPTDTQYF	TGTGCCAGCAGCTTAGGACCACAGCCCACAGATACGCAGTATTTT
few	.	TRBV5-1	TRBJ2-1	CASSVPQGTLSYNEQFF	TGCGCCAGCAGCGTCCCACAGGGAACGCTCTCCTACAATGAGCAGTTCTTC
few	.	TRBV11-3	TRBJ2-3	CASSPRGARVDTQYF	TGTGCCAGCAGCCCCAGAGGGGCCCGAGTTGATACGCAGTATTTT
many	.	TRBV11-3	TRBJ2-1	CASSLAEGSYNEQFF	TGTGCCAGCAGCTTAGCGGAAGGTTCCTACAATGAGCAGTTCTTC
few	.	TRBV6-2/TRBV6-3	TRBJ1-2	CASSYSEYGYTF	TGTGCCAGCAGTTACTCAGAGTATGGCTACACCTTC
.	TRBD2	TRBV6-2/TRBV6-3	TRBJ2-7	CASSYPPRGTSGYEQYF	TGTGCCAGCAGTTACCCCCCCCGGGGGACTAGCGGTTACGAGCAGTACTTC
.	.	TRBV18	TRBJ2-7	CASSPVFADTNYEQYF	TGTGCCAGCTCACCAGTTTTTGCAGATACAAACTACGAGCAGTACTTC
few	TRBD2	TRBV20-1	TRBJ2-5	CSARIAGPYQETQYF	TGCAGTGCTAGGATAGCGGGACCGTACCAAGAGACCCAGTACTTC
.	.	TRBV12-3/TRBV12-4	TRBJ2-6	CASSSPGVAGANVLTF	TGTGCCAGCAGTTCCCCGGGCGTGGCGGGGGCCAACGTCCTGACTTTC
.	.	TRBV15	TRBJ1-6	CATSRGQDGSPLHF	TGTGCCACCAGCAGAGGACAGGATGGCTCACCCCTCCACTTT
few	.	TRBV24-1	TRBJ2-3	CATSETTPVDTQYF	TGTGCCACCAGTGAGACGACTCCCGTCGATACGCAGTATTTT
few	.	TRBV6-6	TRBJ2-7	CASSYSHGDYEQYF	TGTGCCAGCAGTTACTCTCACGGGGACTACGAGCAGTACTTC
few	.	TRBV12-3/TRBV12-4	TRBJ1-6	CASSSRGGNSPLHF	TGTGCCAGCAGTTCTAGGGGTGGAAATTCACCCCTCCACTTT
few	TRBD1	TRBV12-3/TRBV12-4	TRBJ2-5	CASSFGDREETQYF	TGTGCCAGCAGTTTCGGGGACAGAGAAGAGACCCAGTACTTC
.	TRBD2	TRBV7-2	TRBJ2-7	CASSLRGSYSYEQYF	TGTGCCAGCAGCTTGCGCGGGAGTTACTCCTACGAGCAGTACTTC
.	.	TRBV7-3	TRBJ2-1	CASSLGRANNEQFF	TGTGCCAGCAGCTTAGGAAGGGCTAACAATGAGCAGTTCTTC
.	TRBD1	TRBV30	TRBJ1-1	CAWSGQGYTEAFF	TGTGCCTGGAGTGGACAGGGCTACACTGAAGCTTTCTTT
once	TRBD2	TRBV7-7	TRBJ2-5	CASSLAPSGRAGTQYF	TGTGCTAGCAGCTTAGCTCCTAGCGGGAGGGCCGGGACCCAGTACTTC
few	TRBD1	TRBV20-1	TRBJ1-1	CSASGTANMNTEAFF	TGCAGTGCTTCTGGGACAGCTAACATGAACACTGAAGCTTTCTTT
.	.	TRBV29-1	TRBJ2-7	CSVEETRGAYEQYF	TGCAGCGTTGAGGAGACGAGGGGGGCCTACGAGCAGTACTTC
many	.	TRBV4-3	TRBJ2-7	CASSLFGGAYEQYF	TGCGCCAGCAGCCTCTTTGGTGGGGCCTACGAGCAGTACTTC
.	TRBD2	TRBV4-2	TRBJ2-5	CASSQDLPSGRRTAVETQYF	TGTGCCAGCAGCCAAGATCTTCCCAGCGGGAGAAGGACAGCGGTAGAGACCCAGTACTTC
few	.	TRBV24-1	TRBJ1-5	CATRDEGNSNQPQHF	TGTGCCACCAGAGATGAGGGGAATAGCAATCAGCCCCAGCATTTT
.	.	TRBV4-2	TRBJ2-7	CASSQDRESYEQYF	TGTGCCAGCAGCCAAGACAGGGAGTCCTACGAGCAGTACTTC